This TCR beta chain was retrieved from a study of OX40 agonist ivuxolimab in advanced cancers. Exclusion applied to patients with autoimmune disease history or systemic immunosuppression. Study-wide points: There was clonal expansion of CD4+ and CD8+ blood T cells by week 6 at 0.1 to 3.0 mg/kg. On average, a greater number of expanded clones characterised CD8+ T cells relative to CD4+.

Assay: immunoSEQ multiplex PCR; the TCRdb copy retains only in-frame clones and omits some. There are 30,000 to 35,000 clones in the sample; approximately 80% occur only once, and 1.2% to 1.5% lies in the top ten. Trimming at V came to 6 bases and at J to 3 bases, leaving 9 bases not matched to a gene. Germline CDR1 reads LNHDA; CDR2 reads SQIVND (reference sequence). The CDR3 is 15 residues long. Note on this clone: Its target is not known.

The chain uses TRBV19 and TRBJ2-3; the match to TRBD2 covers 7 bases. The sample was CD4+ or CD8+ T cells sorted from blood, taken in a trial of the OX40 agonist ivuxolimab. The TCR was taken from an adult with an advanced solid tumor such as melanoma, head and neck, liver or kidney cancer. CDR3 nucleotides: TGTGCCAGTAGCCCCCCCGGACTAGGAACAGATACGCAGTATTTT. Encoded protein: CASSPPGLGTDTQYF.